A selection of T cell receptor beta chains follows, all from one sample in a study of shared clonotypes between healthy human individuals. The table came from immunoSEQ multiplex PCR; TCRdb's copy has only in-frame clones and leaves some out. The table shows over a million clones, with around 78% occurring only once. The sample taken for sequencing was memory CD4+ T cells from PBMCs. Receptors were obtained from a man between 18 and 35 years old in good health. Some clones in this sample may be carry-over from other donors' samples. The CDR3 runs from the conserved cysteine through the conserved F or W. The order of the fields is CDR3 length, D gene, V gene, J gene, clone size, CDR3 DNA, CDR3 protein. A D gene is named only where the DNA matches it firmly. The size entry is marked missing in some rows and otherwise reads once, few, many or a size class.

len: 16; d_gene: -; v_gene: TRBV6-6; j_gene: TRBJ1-4; abundance: -; CDR3nt: TGTGCCAGCAGTTACTCCGGGCGGTCGGCTAATGAAAAACTGTTTTTT; CDR3aa: CASSYSGRSANEKLFF
len: 16; d_gene: -; v_gene: TRBV7-8; j_gene: TRBJ1-3; abundance: -; CDR3nt: TGTGCCAGCAGCCCCCCCCTGGGATCTCCGGGAAACACCATATATTTT; CDR3aa: CASSPPLGSPGNTIYF
len: 13; d_gene: -; v_gene: TRBV6-6; j_gene: TRBJ1-1; abundance: -; CDR3nt: TGTGCCAGCAGACCTGACACCTACACTGAAGCTTTCTTT; CDR3aa: CASRPDTYTEAFF
len: 15; d_gene: -; v_gene: TRBV5-1; j_gene: TRBJ2-7; abundance: -; CDR3nt: TGCGTCAGCAGCTTGGAGCCGGGAGAGGGGTACGAGCAGTACTTC; CDR3aa: CVSSLEPGEGYEQYF
len: 15; d_gene: -; v_gene: TRBV27; j_gene: TRBJ1-1; abundance: -; CDR3nt: TGTGCCAGCAGTACCCGGGGGGGGCTGAACACTGAAGCTTTCTTT; CDR3aa: CASSTRGGLNTEAFF
len: 14; d_gene: -; v_gene: TRBV9; j_gene: TRBJ1-3; abundance: -; CDR3nt: TGTGCCAGCACCCGAGCGGAATCTGGAAACACCATATATTTT; CDR3aa: CASTRAESGNTIYF
len: 13; d_gene: -; v_gene: TRBV27; j_gene: TRBJ2-2; abundance: -; CDR3nt: TGTGCCAGCAGTTTGGTCCGGGCCGGGGAGCTGTTTTTT; CDR3aa: CASSLVRAGELFF
len: 12; d_gene: -; v_gene: TRBV7-2; j_gene: TRBJ2-7; abundance: -; CDR3nt: TGTGCCAGCAGCTTGGACTCTGGGGAGCAGTACTTC; CDR3aa: CASSLDSGEQYF
len: 17; d_gene: TRBD1; v_gene: TRBV4-1; j_gene: TRBJ2-4; abundance: -; CDR3nt: TGCGCCAGCAGCCAGCCACTTCGGGGACAGCCCGAGAACATTCAGTACTTC; CDR3aa: CASSQPLRGQPENIQYF
len: 15; d_gene: -; v_gene: TRBV6-5; j_gene: TRBJ1-1; abundance: -; CDR3nt: TGTGCCAGCAGAACACGAACCCTTGGACAGCTTAAAGCTTTCTTT; CDR3aa: CASRTRTLGQLKAFF
len: 13; d_gene: TRBD1; v_gene: TRBV6-5; j_gene: TRBJ1-2; abundance: -; CDR3nt: TGTGCCAGCAGCAATCACAGGGGCTATGGCTACACCTTC; CDR3aa: CASSNHRGYGYTF
len: 14; d_gene: TRBD1; v_gene: TRBV11-1; j_gene: TRBJ2-1; abundance: -; CDR3nt: TGTGCCAGCAGACGACGACAGGGTTGGAATGAGCAGTTCTTC; CDR3aa: CASRRRQGWNEQFF
len: 16; d_gene: -; v_gene: TRBV4-2; j_gene: TRBJ2-5; abundance: -; CDR3nt: TGTGCCAGCAGCCAAGACTACCGAGCGGCAAAAGAGACCCAGTACTTC; CDR3aa: CASSQDYRAAKETQYF
len: 11; d_gene: -; v_gene: TRBV20-1; j_gene: TRBJ1-1; abundance: many; CDR3nt: TGCAGTGCTCATCAGGGAGATGAAGCTTTCTTT; CDR3aa: CSAHQGDEAFF
len: 16; d_gene: TRBD1; v_gene: TRBV18; j_gene: TRBJ2-7; abundance: -; CDR3nt: TGTGCCAGCTCACCGCGGTTTATAGGGACAGGGAGCGAGCAGTACTTC; CDR3aa: CASSPRFIGTGSEQYF
len: 14; d_gene: -; v_gene: TRBV5-4; j_gene: TRBJ2-7; abundance: -; CDR3nt: TGTGCCAGCAGCTTTGGAGGAGACTCCTACGAGCAGTACTTC; CDR3aa: CASSFGGDSYEQYF
len: 15; d_gene: TRBD1; v_gene: TRBV28; j_gene: TRBJ2-7; abundance: -; CDR3nt: TGTGCCAGCAGCCCCGGGACAGTATTTTCCTACGAGCAGTACTTC; CDR3aa: CASSPGTVFSYEQYF
len: 15; d_gene: TRBD2; v_gene: TRBV5-4; j_gene: TRBJ2-3; abundance: few; CDR3nt: TGTGCCAGCAGCTTGTCGGCGGGAGGGGGAGATACGCAGTATTTT; CDR3aa: CASSLSAGGGDTQYF
len: 16; d_gene: TRBD1; v_gene: TRBV7-2; j_gene: TRBJ1-5; abundance: -; CDR3nt: TGTGCCAGCAGCTTAGTCGGGACAGGGGGAAGGCAGCCCCAGCATTTT; CDR3aa: CASSLVGTGGRQPQHF
len: 12; d_gene: -; v_gene: TRBV7-8; j_gene: TRBJ1-1; abundance: -; CDR3nt: TGTGCCAGCAGCTTAGGGGAGGGTGAAGCTTTCTTT; CDR3aa: CASSLGEGEAFF
len: 13; d_gene: -; v_gene: TRBV6-5; j_gene: TRBJ2-1; abundance: -; CDR3nt: TGTGCCAGCACCAGACTAGTCGGCAATGAGCAGTTCTTC; CDR3aa: CASTRLVGNEQFF
len: 15; d_gene: -; v_gene: TRBV5-4; j_gene: TRBJ1-5; abundance: -; CDR3nt: TGTGCCAGTAGCTTGGGTGGGGTCGGCAATCAGCCCCAGCATTTT; CDR3aa: CASSLGGVGNQPQHF
len: 13; d_gene: -; v_gene: TRBV2; j_gene: TRBJ1-2; abundance: -; CDR3nt: TGTGCCAGCAGTGAATTACGGACCTATGGCTACACCTTC; CDR3aa: CASSELRTYGYTF
len: 12; d_gene: -; v_gene: TRBV10-3; j_gene: TRBJ1-2; abundance: -; CDR3nt: TGTGCCATCAGTGAGTCCCCCTATGGCTACACCTTC; CDR3aa: CAISESPYGYTF
len: 16; d_gene: TRBD1; v_gene: TRBV29-1; j_gene: TRBJ2-3; abundance: once; CDR3nt: TGCAGCGTCTACCCTACCGGGACAGGGGGCACAGATACGCAGTATTTT; CDR3aa: CSVYPTGTGGTDTQYF
len: 14; d_gene: -; v_gene: TRBV18; j_gene: TRBJ2-3; abundance: -; CDR3nt: TGTGCCAGCTCACCAGAGATCGGGGCAGATACGCAGTATTTT; CDR3aa: CASSPEIGADTQYF